Reported below is one T cell receptor (beta chain). This clonotype was seen a few times. The antigen it binds to is not known. No base qualities exist here, and no much larger clone lies one base off it. This sample's treatment or condition label indicates: live attenuated yellow fever vaccine strain. At every blood-draw timepoint, two biological replicates of bulk PBMCs were collected. PBMCs were isolated from peripheral blood using a standard Ficoll-Paque protocol. TriZol was used to extract RNA from bulk PBMCs, from CD4 and CD8 fractions, and from dextramer-positive and dextramer-negative fractions. TCR cDNA was made using 5'RACE template switching, a step that added a universal primer site and unique molecular identifiers. cDNA synthesis was primed from both the TCR alpha and TCR beta constant segments. Two PCR steps were used to amplify libraries, with sample barcodes and sequencing adapters being added in the second step. Sequencing of libraries was performed on Illumina HiSeq 2500 (2x100 bp) or NovaSeq (2x150 bp). In the original analysis: MIGEC was used to demultiplex reads and collapse the reads into UMI consensus sequences, and MiXCR was used for V(D)J alignment. Vaccine-responding clonotypes were identified with edgeR using replicate PBMC samples, with FDR below 0.01 and a log2 fold change above 5 up to day 15 being required. CD4 or CD8 identity was assigned to each bulk clonotype according to whether the clonotype was present at higher abundance in the sequenced CD4 repertoire or the sequenced CD8 repertoire. The public reads were quality trimmed at Q25 with fastp and then assembled into clones with MiXCR by TCRdb, keeping productive beta chains. Every entry covers one CDR3 protein and lists the most common genes and DNA from its rows. What appears here as the V and J calls and clone size reflects TCRdb's work, not the paper's. The sample profile shows 450,000 to 550,000 distinct CDR3 sequences; about 19% of them were found once. Roughly an eighth of the sample belongs to the ten largest clones.

Taken from cysteine to phenylalanine, the CDR3 has 13 residues. CDR3 DNA is the only sequence kept; it has 39 bases, read in frame from the first base. V lost 1 base and J lost 7 bases, and the count of bases not matched to a germline gene is 4. The germline V gene specifies SGHVS as CDR1 and FQNEAQ as CDR2. The sample comes from a study of T cells after yellow fever vaccination (dated by TCRdb to the late 2010s). Regarding the complete study: The SMART-Seq v4 Ultra Low Input RNA kit was used to prepare libraries from fractions with low cell numbers. To follow T-cell clones before and after both primary and booster YFV17D yellow fever vaccination, bulk TCR alpha and beta repertoires underwent longitudinal sequencing. Two healthy male donors made up the cohort, one aged 18 to 30 years and the other aged 30 to 40 years. Bulk PBMC replicates and cell subsets were isolated from blood drawn at multiple timepoints before and after both primary and secondary immunization.

The paper as a whole reports these results and caveats: A small fraction of clonotypes appeared in both the CD4 and CD8 compartments, likely as a result of convergent recombination. Most clones expanded after primary vaccination were re-detected after the booster (about 95% of CD4 and around nine tenths of CD8), suggesting broad memory maintenance. Computational filtering was required because FACS-sorted repertoires could contain abundant contaminating clonotypes from the bulk population. Because the study included only a couple of donors, the extent to which the findings can be generalized is limited. Compared with the primary T-cell response, the secondary T-cell response was weaker but faster, peaking on day 5 rather than day 15.

Rearrangement joined TRBV7-8 to TRBJ2-7; TRBD2 matches 7 bases in the middle. The sequence derives from a man aged 30-40 years who received the YFV17D yellow fever vaccine. This material consisted of PBMCs, taken 15 days after the yellow fever booster vaccination. The nucleotide sequence is given as TGTGCCAGCAGCTTAGTGGGAGGGCAAGAGCAGTACTTC. It specifies CASSLVGGQEQYF.